Shown below are 9 T cell receptor beta chains from a single sample sequenced in a study of T cell repertoires in cytomegalovirus infection. TCRdb reprocessed the reads with MiXCR, giving one entry per CDR3 protein. The top ten clones hold around 15% of a sample with about 920,000 distinct CDR3 sequences, 31% of them seen once. Their target antigens are unknown. Specimen: cultured CD8+ T cells from PBMCs, collected from culture after CMV antigen stimulation. The receptor set was obtained from a human donor in good health (CMV status not recorded). Some clones in this sample may be carry-over from other donors' samples.

Remarks on this clonotype: A much larger clone sits a single nucleotide away, making a read error possible. This sequence joins TRBV7-9 and TRBJ1-5; 7 nucleotides agree with TRBD1. Trimming took 6 bases from V and 7 from J; bases not matched to a gene: 9. CDR1 is SEHNR and CDR2 is FQNEAQ in the germline V gene (reference sequence). The CDR3 runs 14 residues. The chain's CDR3 is CASRHDRADQPQHF. CDR3 in DNA: TGTGCCAGCAGACACGACAGGGCGGACCAGCCCCAGCATTTT.

The CDR3 loop is CASSGQSYEQYF. DNA of the CDR3: TGTGCCAGCAGTGGACAGTCCTACGAGCAGTACTTC. The chain carries TRBV6-2 or TRBV6-3 and TRBJ2-7; possible D gene TRBD1, 6 bases. The CDR3 has 12 amino acids. V lost 5 bases, J lost 1 base, and 6 bases lay in between. Germline values: CDR1 MNHEY, CDR2 SVGEGT.

This clonotype came up many times. The chain links TRBV6-1 to TRBJ2-7; D is unclear. This CDR3 is built from 17 residues. Germline V CDR1 and CDR2: MNHNS, SASEGT. The germline V and J ends were trimmed by 3 bases and 2 bases, with 20 bases remaining between them. CDR3 DNA: TGTGCCAGCAGTGATTATACGGACGGCCGGAGCCCCTACGAGCAGTACTTC. Protein product: CASSDYTDGRSPYEQYF.

The V gene is TRBV2, the J gene TRBJ2-7; possibly TRBD1 or TRBD2 for D (5 bases each). Trimming removed 3 bases from V and 2 bases from J, with 14 bases in between. The CDR3 consists of 15 residues. CDR1 SNHLY and CDR2 FYNNEI come from the germline V gene. The CDR3 region has the DNA TGTGCCAGCAGTGACCCCGGGACCGCAGCCTACGAGCAGTACTTC. Amino acids: CASSDPGTAAYEQYF.

The chain employs TRBV7-9 and TRBJ1-1; D possibly corresponds to TRBD1 (6 bases). Germline V gene sequence: CDR1 SEHNR, CDR2 FQNEAQ (reference sequence). V lost 1 base and J 1 base, leaving 13 bases between the germline ends. The CDR3 length is 16 residues. The CDR3 DNA follows: TGTGCCAGCAGCTTAGAGAGCAGGGGCCCGAACACTGAAGCTTTCTTT. Protein: CASSLESRGPNTEAFF.

This clonotype was counted at least ten times. This chain uses TRBV7-9 with TRBJ2-4, with D perhaps TRBD2 (6 bases). Germline CDR1 and CDR2: SEHNR and FQNEAQ (reference sequence). Trimming pared 5 bases from V and 9 bases from J, leaving 17 bases between. This CDR3 has 14 amino acids. The CDR3: CASSPRGSVGIQYF. The DNA of the CDR3 is TGTGCCAGCAGCCCTCGGGGGAGCGTGGGCATTCAGTACTTC.

With regard to this clonotype: Mismatch with germline at one junction end may stem from a read error. The rearrangement joins TRBV7-6 to TRBJ1-1; D gene ambiguous. The CDR3 extends over 15 amino acids. CDR1 is SGHVS and CDR2 is FNYEAQ in the germline V gene. The CDR3 reads CVSSEGGGLDTEAFF. The DNA of the CDR3 is TGTGTCAGCAGTGAGGGAGGCGGTTTGGACACTGAAGCTTTCTTT.

This clonotype was counted between two and nine times. The chain links TRBV5-6 to TRBJ1-3; D is uncertain. Per the germline V gene, CDR1 is SGHDT and CDR2 is YYEEEE. The CDR3 length is 12 residues. The CDR3 nucleotides read TGTGGGGCAGGTCGCTCTGGAAACACCATATATTTT. Amino acid sequence: CGAGRSGNTIYF.

This clonotype was seen a few times. The rearrangement uses TRBV12-3 or TRBV12-4 and TRBJ2-3; D gene unclear. The CDR3 totals 14 residues. V was pared by 5 bases and J by 4 bases, with 13 bases between. DNA for the CDR3: TGTGCCAGCAGTCCCGGGCTAGAGTCAGATACGCAGTATTTT. This encodes CASSPGLESDTQYF.